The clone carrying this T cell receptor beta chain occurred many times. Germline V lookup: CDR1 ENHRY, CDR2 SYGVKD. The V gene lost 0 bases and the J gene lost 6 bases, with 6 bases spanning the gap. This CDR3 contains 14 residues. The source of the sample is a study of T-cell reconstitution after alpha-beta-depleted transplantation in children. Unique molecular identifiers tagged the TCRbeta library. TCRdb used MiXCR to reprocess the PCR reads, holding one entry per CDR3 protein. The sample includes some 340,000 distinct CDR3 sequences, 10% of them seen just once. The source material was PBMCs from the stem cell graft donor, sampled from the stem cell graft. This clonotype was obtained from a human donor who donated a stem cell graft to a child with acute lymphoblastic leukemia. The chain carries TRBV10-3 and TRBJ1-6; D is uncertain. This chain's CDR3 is CAISESVSNSPLHF. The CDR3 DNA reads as TGTGCCATCAGTGAGTCGGTCAGTAATTCACCCCTCCACTTT.